The clone carrying this T cell receptor beta chain has ten or more counts. The antigen is unknown. The length of the CDR3 is 14 residues. From germline, CDR1 is MNHEY and CDR2 SVGEGT. Unmatched junction bases numbered 2, after V lost 6 bases and J lost 2 bases. The data originate from a study of identical twins. Regarding the study as a whole: Fewer insertions characterized abundant cord blood beta clonotypes, whereas memory repertoires showed none. Analyses of zero insertions could, in part, be confounded by invariant MAIT and iNKT cells.

TCRdb re-called the 5' RACE reads with MiXCR, one entry per CDR3 protein. The sample lists nearly 250,000 distinct CDR3 sequences, approximately 7% occurring once. These records were also assigned to another study, of yellow fever vaccine responses in identical twins.

The chain combines TRBV6-2 or TRBV6-3 with TRBJ2-5; 11 bases agree with TRBD2. The sequence was collected from a woman aged 18 to 35 in good health. Source material: memory (CD45RO+) T cells sorted from blood. DNA for the CDR3: TGTGCCAGCAGGCCTAGCGGGGGGCAAGAGACCCAGTACTTC. Encoded protein: CASRPSGGQETQYF.